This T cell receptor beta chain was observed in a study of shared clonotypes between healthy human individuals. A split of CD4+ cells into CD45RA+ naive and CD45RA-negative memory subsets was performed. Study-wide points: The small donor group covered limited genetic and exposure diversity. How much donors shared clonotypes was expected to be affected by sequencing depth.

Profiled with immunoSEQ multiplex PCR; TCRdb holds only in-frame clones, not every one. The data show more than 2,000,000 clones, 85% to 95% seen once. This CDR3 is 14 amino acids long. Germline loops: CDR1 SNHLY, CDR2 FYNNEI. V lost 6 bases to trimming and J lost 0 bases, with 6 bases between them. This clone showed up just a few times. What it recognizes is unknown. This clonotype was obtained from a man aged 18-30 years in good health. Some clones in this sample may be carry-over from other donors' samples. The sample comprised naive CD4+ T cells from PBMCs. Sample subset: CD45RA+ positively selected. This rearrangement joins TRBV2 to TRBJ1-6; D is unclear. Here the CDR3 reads CASRGSSYNSPLHF. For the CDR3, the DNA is TGTGCCAGCAGGGGGAGCTCCTATAATTCACCCCTCCACTTT.